This is a list of T cell receptor beta chains from one sample in a study of shared clonotypes between healthy human individuals. The data were produced by immunoSEQ multiplex PCR, yet TCRdb's version contains in-frame clones alone and is incomplete. The table has 2 million to 3 million clones, 80% to 95% seen once; the top ten hold around 0.37%. Sequencing used naive CD4+ T cells from PBMCs. The receptors stem from a man aged 18 to 30 in good health. Some clones in this sample may be carry-over from other donors' samples. CDR3s include the opening cysteine and the closing phenylalanine or tryptophan. Each record gives: clone size, D gene, J gene, V gene, CDR3 protein, CDR3 DNA. A D gene is named only where the DNA matches it firmly. A row's size may be missing; if present it is once, few, many or a size class.

abundance: .; d_gene: TRBD1; j_gene: TRBJ2-3; v_gene: TRBV6-6; CDR3aa: CASSSRQGRFTDTQYF; CDR3nt: TGTGCCAGCAGTTCACGACAGGGGCGCTTCACAGATACGCAGTATTTT
abundance: few; d_gene: TRBD1; j_gene: TRBJ1-1; v_gene: TRBV7-8; CDR3aa: CASRRGQPNTEAFF; CDR3nt: TGTGCCAGCAGGCGGGGACAGCCGAACACTGAAGCTTTCTTT
abundance: once; d_gene: .; j_gene: TRBJ1-2; v_gene: TRBV6-5; CDR3aa: CASSPTLGGRYGYTF; CDR3nt: TGTGCCAGCAGCCCAACCTTGGGGGGGCGCTATGGCTACACCTTC
abundance: few; d_gene: .; j_gene: TRBJ1-1; v_gene: TRBV18; CDR3aa: CASSPGQGSTEAFF; CDR3nt: TGTGCCAGCTCACCAGGTCAGGGGAGTACTGAAGCTTTCTTT
abundance: .; d_gene: TRBD2; j_gene: TRBJ2-7; v_gene: TRBV5-1; CDR3aa: CASSPSGSSYEQYF; CDR3nt: TGCGCCAGCAGCCCTAGCGGGAGCTCCTACGAGCAGTACTTC
abundance: .; d_gene: .; j_gene: TRBJ1-3; v_gene: TRBV9; CDR3aa: CASSVDISGNTIYF; CDR3nt: TGTGCCAGCAGCGTAGACATCTCTGGAAACACCATATATTTT
abundance: .; d_gene: .; j_gene: TRBJ2-1; v_gene: TRBV5-4; CDR3aa: CASSFEMAANEQFF; CDR3nt: TGTGCCAGCAGCTTCGAAATGGCAGCAAATGAGCAGTTCTTC
abundance: .; d_gene: .; j_gene: TRBJ2-7; v_gene: TRBV7-2; CDR3aa: CASSSGQYEQYF; CDR3nt: TGTGCCAGCAGCTCGGGACAATACGAGCAGTACTTC
abundance: .; d_gene: .; j_gene: TRBJ2-3; v_gene: TRBV30; CDR3aa: CAWRGDTWGDTQYF; CDR3nt: TGTGCCTGGAGGGGGGACACCTGGGGAGATACGCAGTATTTT
abundance: .; d_gene: TRBD1; j_gene: TRBJ1-1; v_gene: TRBV28; CDR3aa: CASLDRGNVEAFF; CDR3nt: TGTGCCAGCCTAGACAGGGGGAATGTGGAGGCTTTCTTT
abundance: .; d_gene: TRBD1; j_gene: TRBJ1-6; v_gene: TRBV7-8; CDR3aa: CASSRTGHSPLHF; CDR3nt: TGTGCCAGCAGCCGGACAGGGCATTCACCCCTCCACTTT
abundance: .; d_gene: .; j_gene: TRBJ1-4; v_gene: TRBV7-9; CDR3aa: CASSFGTTNEKLFF; CDR3nt: TGTGCCAGCAGCTTTGGGACAACTAATGAAAAACTGTTTTTT
abundance: .; d_gene: TRBD1; j_gene: TRBJ1-1; v_gene: TRBV10-3; CDR3aa: CAISERTGTGNLNTEAFF; CDR3nt: TGTGCCATCAGTGAGCGTACCGGGACAGGGAACCTAAACACTGAAGCTTTCTTT
abundance: .; d_gene: TRBD1; j_gene: TRBJ1-5; v_gene: TRBV27; CDR3aa: CATARQGNEGNQPQHF; CDR3nt: TGTGCCACCGCCCGACAGGGAAACGAGGGCAATCAGCCCCAGCATTTT
abundance: .; d_gene: TRBD1; j_gene: TRBJ2-3; v_gene: TRBV6-5; CDR3aa: CASSSRQGSGTDTQYF; CDR3nt: TGTGCCAGCAGTTCACGACAGGGTTCGGGCACAGATACGCAGTATTTT
abundance: .; d_gene: .; j_gene: TRBJ1-1; v_gene: TRBV18; CDR3aa: CASSPGGDTEAFF; CDR3nt: TGTGCCAGCTCACCAGGGGGGGACACTGAAGCTTTCTTT
abundance: .; d_gene: TRBD1; j_gene: TRBJ2-1; v_gene: TRBV7-6; CDR3aa: CASSLEPGQGGFF; CDR3nt: TGTGCCAGCAGCTTAGAACCGGGACAGGGTGGATTCTTC
abundance: .; d_gene: .; j_gene: TRBJ2-1; v_gene: TRBV28; CDR3aa: CASSLVGLINGQFF; CDR3nt: TGTGCCAGCAGTTTAGTCGGACTGATAAACGGGCAGTTCTTC
abundance: .; d_gene: .; j_gene: TRBJ1-3; v_gene: TRBV5-6; CDR3aa: CASSLAGGTAIYF; CDR3nt: TGTGCCAGCAGCTTGGCCGGGGGTACCGCCATATATTTT
abundance: .; d_gene: TRBD2; j_gene: TRBJ2-1; v_gene: TRBV11-2; CDR3aa: CASSFRGQREGLHHNEQFF; CDR3nt: TGTGCCAGCAGCTTCAGGGGCCAGCGGGAGGGCCTCCACCACAATGAGCAGTTCTTC
abundance: .; d_gene: TRBD1; j_gene: TRBJ2-7; v_gene: TRBV19; CDR3aa: CASSPRTGYYEQYF; CDR3nt: TGTGCCAGTAGTCCACGGACAGGGTACTACGAGCAGTACTTC